Given below is one TCR beta chain in context. This clone's antigen is unknown. Nothing much larger sits one base from this clone, and base qualities are not available. V is cut by 11 bases and J by 4 bases, and the space between the germline ends is 14 bases. From the germline V gene (reference sequence), CDR1 is MNHEY and CDR2 is SMNVEV. The CDR3 starts with the cysteine, ends with the phenylalanine, and has 12 residues. Solely the CDR3 DNA is kept, with 36 bases framed from the first base. These data originate in a study of blood T cells in healthy people across ages (dated by TCRdb to the mid-2010s). A note on the overall study: In model experiments, roughly one uniquely barcoded TCR beta cDNA molecule per two T cells was captured by template switching. Donors of different ages were randomly distributed across sequencing lanes to avoid experimental bias. The donors were divided into four age groups: young (average around 17 years), middle-aged (under 40), aged (around 67) and long-lived (82). Using deep sequencing normalized with unique cDNA molecular identifiers, the study measured how TCR beta repertoire diversity changes with age. The study analyzed two additional independent replicas of 1 million unique cDNA reads from the same blood draw for two donors, one aged 18 to 29 and one aged 80 or older. Points the paper makes about the study in general: A strong correlation was found between observed TCR beta diversity and the percentage of naive T cells measured by flow cytometry. Conclusive comparison of naive and antigen-experienced compartments was prevented by the profiling of bulk unsorted PBMCs. Total diversity estimates from one million sequenced T cells were considered lower bounds and underestimates. Donor CMV infection status was unknown, potentially confounding age-related changes in expanded clonotypes. As age increased, observed TCR beta diversity per million T cells dropped in a roughly linear way, and a significant reduction was already evident by age 40. Compared with the aged group, the long-lived group had more naive CD4+ T cells, fewer expanded clones and increased TCR diversity, suggesting age selection.

The donors were some 39 Caucasian individuals from Russia, aged roughly 6 to 90 years, who were systemically healthy. Each donor gave 8 to 10 milliliters of peripheral blood, drawn into EDTA-treated Vacutainer tubes. Ficoll-Paque density-gradient centrifugation was used to isolate PBMCs, with at least 7 million per sample. Trizol reagent was used to extract total RNA from the PBMCs, yielding at least 6 micrograms per sample. For every donor, an aliquot of PBMCs went through flow cytometry to measure the percentages of naive CD45RAhigh/CD27high T cells. The method was 5' RACE. Sequencing instrument: Illumina HiSeq 2500. The second PCR ran for roughly 7 to 11 cycles and used a J-beta primer mix along with a sample-barcoded 5' primer. Each TCR beta cDNA molecule received a unique molecular identifier from a template-switch 5' adaptor carrying 12 random nucleotides. At least 2.5 million CDR3-containing paired-end reads were obtained from each sample. First-strand cDNA synthesis was performed from all RNA using the Mint cDNA synthesis kit, with priming by a TRBC-specific oligonucleotide. After uracil-DNA glycosylase treatment, a first 18-cycle PCR used universal primers M1SS and BC2_uni_R on all cDNA. Processing in the source paper ran as follows. Each sample was normalized by randomly selecting 1 million high-quality reads, each carrying a distinct molecular identifier. Instead of being binned into consensus sequences, reads with shared molecular identifiers were discarded. MiTCR, set to a Q25 quality threshold and the strictest error-elimination algorithm, was used for CDR3 identification, clonotype clustering and error correction. A nonparametric unseen species model with Euler transformation was used to estimate lower-bound total TCR beta diversity. TCRdb reworked the public reads: Q25 trimming with fastp, MiXCR clone assembly, productive beta chains retained. When rows share a CDR3 protein, they turn into one entry using the most common DNA and genes. None of the V and J calls come from the authors' own analysis; TCRdb made them. This sample is represented by more than 800,000 distinct CDR3 sequences; about 28% of them were singletons. In total, the top ten clones hold approximately 15% of the sample.

This TCR derives from a woman aged 80 or over in good health. Source material: blood. The chain links TRBV27 with TRBJ1-2; 6 matching bases give a weak D call of TRBD1. The CDR3 here reads CASHGGAYGYTF. The sequenced DNA: TGTGCCTCTCATGGGGGGGCCTATGGCTACACCTTC.